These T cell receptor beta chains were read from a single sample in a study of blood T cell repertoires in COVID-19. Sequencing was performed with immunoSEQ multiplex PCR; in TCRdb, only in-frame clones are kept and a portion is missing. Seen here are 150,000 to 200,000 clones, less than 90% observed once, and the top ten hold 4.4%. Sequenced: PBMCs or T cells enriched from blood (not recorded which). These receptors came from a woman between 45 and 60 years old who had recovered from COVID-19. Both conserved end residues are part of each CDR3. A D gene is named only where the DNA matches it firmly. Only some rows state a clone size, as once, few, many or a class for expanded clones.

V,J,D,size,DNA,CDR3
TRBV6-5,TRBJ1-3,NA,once,TGTGCCAGCAGTTACTCGTCAGGGACTGGAAACACCATATATTTT,CASSYSSGTGNTIYF
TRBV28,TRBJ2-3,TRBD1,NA,TGTGCCAGCAGTTTATTATTATTGGACAGGGGGACAGATACGCAGTATTTT,CASSLLLLDRGTDTQYF
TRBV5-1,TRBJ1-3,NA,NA,TGCGCCAGCAGCCGAGATGGAAACACCATATATTTT,CASSRDGNTIYF
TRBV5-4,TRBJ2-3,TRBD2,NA,TGTGCCAGCAGCTTGGGGATACTAGCGGGAGGGTACACAGATACGCAGTATTTT,CASSLGILAGGYTDTQYF
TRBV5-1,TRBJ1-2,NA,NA,TGCGCCAGCAGCTTGGGGCAGGTAATCGACTATGGCTACACCTTC,CASSLGQVIDYGYTF
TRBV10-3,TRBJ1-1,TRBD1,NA,TGTGCCATCAATTCAGGGACAGGTGAAGCTTTCTTT,CAINSGTGEAFF
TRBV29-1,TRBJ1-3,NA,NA,TGCAGCGGTCAGGATGGAAACACCATATATTTT,CSGQDGNTIYF
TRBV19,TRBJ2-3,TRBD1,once,TGTGCCAGTGTCCCGGGACAGGGGAAGACAGATACGCAGTATTTT,CASVPGQGKTDTQYF
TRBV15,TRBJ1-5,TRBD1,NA,TGTGCCACAACCCTTGCACGGACAGGGGGTCAGCCCCAGCATTTT,CATTLARTGGQPQHF
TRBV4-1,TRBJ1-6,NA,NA,TGCGCCAGCAGCCAAGACCAGGGTAATTCACCCCTCCACTTT,CASSQDQGNSPLHF
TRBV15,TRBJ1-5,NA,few,TGTGCCACCAGCAGAGATATCGGGGATCCCCAGCATTTT,CATSRDIGDPQHF
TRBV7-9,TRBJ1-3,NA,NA,TGTGCCACCGCGGTAGGGGTCGGAAACACCATATATTTT,CATAVGVGNTIYF
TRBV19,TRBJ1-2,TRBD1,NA,TGTGCCAGTAGCACTCAGGGGGCTGGGGGCTACACCTTC,CASSTQGAGGYTF
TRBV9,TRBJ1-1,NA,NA,TGTGCCAGCGGTAAGGGGCAAATCGCTGAAGCTTTCTTT,CASGKGQIAEAFF
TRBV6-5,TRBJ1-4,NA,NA,TGTGCCAGCAGTTACGGCGTACAGGCTAATGAAAAACTGTTTTTT,CASSYGVQANEKLFF